The 30 T cell receptor beta chains reported below all come from one sample, sequenced in a study of T cells in Graves' hyperthyroidism and ophthalmopathy. TCR beta CDR3 sequences were amplified from RNA transcripts. The primer set for the first-round RT-PCR of the TCR CDR3 was HTBI. TCRdb reprocessed the multiplex PCR reads with MiXCR, giving one entry per CDR3 protein. The repertoire holds 550,000 to 650,000 distinct CDR3 sequences, with about 15% as singletons. Source material: blood. Receptors were obtained from a woman aged 40 to 49 with Graves' hyperthyroidism.

This chain links TRBV30 with TRBJ1-5; 8 bases are shared with TRBD1. The CDR3 covers 15 residues. Germline CDR1 reads GTSNPN; CDR2 reads SVGIG (reference sequence). Trimming cost V 0 bases and J 5 bases; bases outside gene matches: 6. The CDR3 sequence: CAWSVSGGAHQPQHF. In nucleotides, the CDR3 is TGTGCCTGGAGTGTGTCAGGGGGCGCTCATCAGCCCCAGCATTTT.

The sample holds many counts of this clonotype. The gene calls are TRBV4-1 and TRBJ2-1; the match to TRBD2 covers 12 bases. The length of the CDR3 is 17 residues. Germline values: CDR1 MGHRA, CDR2 YSYEKL. V lost 6 bases and J lost 0; bases outside the gene matches: 6. The CDR3 region is CASRGLAGRSSYNEQFF. The CDR3 nucleotides are TGCGCCAGCAGAGGACTAGCGGGACGGAGCTCCTACAATGAGCAGTTCTTC.

J is TRBJ2-2 and V is TRBV11-3; the D gene is possibly TRBD2 (6 bases). This CDR3 contains 15 residues. Trimming took 1 base from V and 7 from J, leaving 13 bases between them. Per the germline V gene, CDR1 is SGHNT and CDR2 is YENEEA. CDR3 nucleotides: TGTGCCAGCAGCTTAGGAGGAGGGTTTAACGGGGAGCTGTTTTTT. This gives the protein CASSLGGGFNGELFF.

This clonotype was recorded many times. V and J are TRBV20-1 and TRBJ1-2; possible D gene TRBD1, 6 bases. Trimming took 3 bases from V and 1 from J, leaving 6 bases between them. Germline loops: CDR1 DFQATT, CDR2 SNEGSKA (reference sequence). The CDR3 spans 12 residues. The CDR3 loop reads CSARDSNYGYTF. The CDR3 DNA is TGCAGTGCTAGGGACAGTAACTATGGCTACACCTTC.

This chain connects TRBV25-1 to TRBJ2-2; either TRBD1 or TRBD2 may fit D (5 bases each). The V end lost 8 bases, the J end lost 0 bases, and 13 bases lay between the germline ends. This CDR3 region has 15 residues. Germline V gene data show CDR1 as MGHDK and CDR2 as SYGVNS. CDR3 loop: CASAPGPPNTGELFF. The CDR3 coding sequence is TGTGCCAGCGCCCCGGGACCACCGAACACCGGGGAGCTGTTTTTT.

In this sample, this clonotype turned up many times. The chain uses TRBV6-1 and TRBJ2-1; tentative D call: TRBD2 (6 bases). CDR3 size: 16 residues. The V and J ends lost 7 bases and 8 bases respectively, with 24 bases between them. From germline, CDR1 is MNHNS and CDR2 SASEGT. DNA for the CDR3: TGTGCCAGCACCCTGGGGGGAGGTCCTAGTGGGGATGAGCAGTTCTTC. Its protein product is CASTLGGGPSGDEQFF.

The chain carries TRBV5-5 and TRBJ2-3; TRBD1 is a possible D gene (5 bases). The V and J ends lost 3 bases and 4 bases respectively, with 21 bases between them. Germline loops: CDR1 SGHKS, CDR2 YYEKEE (reference sequence). This CDR3 spans 17 amino acids. The DNA of the CDR3 is TGTGCCAGCAGCTCAGGGCATAGGCATGGATTCGCAGATACGCAGTATTTT. This encodes CASSSGHRHGFADTQYF.

The chain couples TRBV4-1 to TRBJ1-6; 9 positions agree with TRBD1. The CDR3 length is 14 residues. Germline V gives CDR1 MGHRA, CDR2 YSYEKL. Germline trimming cut 6 bases from V and 8 bases from J; bases unmatched to any gene: 5. In DNA, the CDR3 is TGCGCCAGCAGACTAACAGGGGGCGATTCACCCCTCCACTTT. Translation: CASRLTGGDSPLHF.

A few counts support this clonotype. The junction shows a germline mismatch at one end, possibly a read error. V is TRBV6-1 and J is TRBJ2-6; 10 bases match TRBD1. The CDR3 extends over 17 amino acids. Germline CDR1 and CDR2: MNHNS and SASEGT. The CDR3 region has the DNA TGTGCCGGCAGACCCGGGACAGGGGTAGCTGGGGCCAACGTCCTGACTTTC. Amino acids: CAGRPGTGVAGANVLTF.

The V call is TRBV10-2, the J call TRBJ2-3, with 7 bases fitting TRBD1. Germline V gene data show CDR1 as WSHSY and CDR2 as SAAADI. With V trimmed by 3 bases and J by 2 bases, 5 bases remained unmatched. The CDR3 runs 15 residues. The CDR3 nucleotides read TGCGCCAGCAGTGAAAAGGGACAGATCACAGATACGCAGTATTTT. It is translated as CASSEKGQITDTQYF.

This clonotype has only a few counts. V is TRBV20-1 and J is TRBJ1-2, with no clear D. V was shortened by 7 bases and J by 5 bases, with 8 bases between the two germline ends. This CDR3 region has 10 residues. Germline V gene sequence: CDR1 DFQATT, CDR2 SNEGSKA (reference sequence). The CDR3 sequence is CSGRWYGYTF. CDR3 DNA sequence: TGCAGTGGCCGGTGGTATGGCTACACCTTC.

V usage is TRBV5-1 and J usage is TRBJ2-1; TRBD2 aligns across 15 bases. Germline V gene lookup returns CDR1 SGHRS and CDR2 YFSETQ. Trimming removed 0 bases from V and 7 bases from J; junction bases left unmatched: 2. This CDR3 comprises 16 residues. For the CDR3, the DNA is TGCGCCAGCAGCTTGGGGGGGACTAGCGGGAGGAATGAGCAGTTCTTC. It yields the protein CASSLGGTSGRNEQFF.

There are many counts of this clonotype. The chain carries TRBV10-3 and TRBJ2-7; 8 bases line up with TRBD2. The CDR3 runs 14 residues. With V trimmed by 5 bases and J by 6 bases, 9 bases remained unmatched. The V gene's germline CDR1 is ENHRY and CDR2 SYGVKD. The CDR3 DNA is TGTGCCATCAGTCCGGTCGGGACTAGTTTCGAGCAGTACTTC. Its translation: CAISPVGTSFEQYF.

This clonotype was counted at least ten times. The CDR3 coding sequence is TGCAGTGCTAGCCCCGACTATTTATACGAGCAGTACTTC. This translates into CSASPDYLYEQYF. J is TRBJ2-7 and V is TRBV20-1, with a tentative D call TRBD2 (5 bases). This CDR3 contains 13 residues. Per germline, CDR1 DFQATT and CDR2 SNEGSKA (reference sequence). V was cut by 3 bases and J by 4 bases, with 13 bases left in between.

Points on this clonotype: Mismatch with germline at one junction end may stem from a read error. CDR3 coding DNA: TGTGCCAGTAGTATTTTTGGGCAAGAGACCCGGTACTTC. It translates to CASSIFGQETRYF. The chain is built from TRBV19 and TRBJ2-5; D call uncertain. This CDR3 is 13 amino acids long. Germline-derived CDR1 and CDR2 are LNHDA and SQIVND (reference sequence).

This clonotype was seen a handful of times. This sequence joins TRBV6-1 and TRBJ2-7, with D perhaps being TRBD1 or TRBD2 (6 bases each). The V gene's germline CDR1 is MNHNS and CDR2 SASEGT. Trimming took 7 bases from V and 1 from J, leaving 17 bases between them. The CDR3 is made up of 15 amino acids. In DNA form, the CDR3 reads TGTGCCAGCATGCCGGAGGGACAAGTTTCCTACGAGCAGTACTTC. Translating it yields CASMPEGQVSYEQYF.

This clonotype was observed at least ten times. The chain carries TRBV28 and TRBJ1-5; 7 bases line up with TRBD1. The J segment lost 4 bases and the V segment lost 6 bases, leaving 6 bases of the junction unmatched. This CDR3 comprises 14 residues. Germline V gives CDR1 MDHEN, CDR2 SYDVKM. The CDR3 reads CASSHRDSNQPQHF. As DNA, the CDR3 is TGTGCCAGCAGCCATCGGGACAGTAATCAGCCCCAGCATTTT.

On this clonotype itself: Sequence at one end of the junction differs from germline and may be a read error. V and J are TRBV20-1 and TRBJ2-2; the match to TRBD2 covers 10 bases. The CDR3 contains 17 residues. Germline CDR1 DFQATT, CDR2 SNEGSKA (reference sequence). CDR3 nucleotides: TGCAGTGCTAGAGGTCTAGCGGGAGCTCCGAACGCCGGGGAGCTGTTTTTT. This translates into CSARGLAGAPNAGELFF.

The rearrangement uses TRBV20-1 and TRBJ2-7; tentatively, D is TRBD2 (5 bases). Per the germline V gene, CDR1 is DFQATT and CDR2 is SNEGSKA (reference sequence). The CDR3 has 13 residues. V was pared by 1 base and J by 1 base, with 8 bases between. The CDR3 spells CSARGADSYEQYF. The CDR3 nucleotides are TGCAGTGCTAGAGGAGCGGATTCCTACGAGCAGTACTTC.

This chain links TRBV20-1 with TRBJ2-6; D possibly uses TRBD1 or TRBD2 (5 bases each). Looked up from germline, CDR1 is DFQATT and CDR2 is SNEGSKA (reference sequence). The CDR3 covers 16 residues. V was clipped by 3 bases and J by 3 bases, with 15 bases between them. The CDR3 DNA sequence: TGCAGTGCTAGTCGGGGACCGAACTTTGGGGCCAACGTCCTGACTTTC. It encodes CSASRGPNFGANVLTF.

This clonotype has a handful of counts. The chain is built from TRBV2 and TRBJ2-7; possible D gene TRBD1, 5 bases. The CDR3 has 14 amino acids. Between the trimmed V and J ends, which lost 7 bases and 2 bases, there was a span of 15 bases. Germline CDR1 SNHLY, CDR2 FYNNEI. The CDR3 DNA is TGTGCCAGCAATATAGACAGTCAAGCCTACGAGCAGTACTTC. The encoded protein is CASNIDSQAYEQYF.

This clonotype was seen ten or more times. The chain has TRBV11-3 and TRBJ2-1; 14 bases are a match to TRBD2. The length of the CDR3 is 18 residues. The J segment lost 8 bases and the V segment lost 0 bases, leaving 9 bases of the junction unmatched. Germline CDR1 reads SGHNT; CDR2 reads YENEEA. CDR3 sequence reads: CASSLEGTSGSWLDEQFF. The CDR3 DNA is TGTGCCAGCAGCTTAGAAGGGACTAGCGGGAGCTGGTTAGATGAGCAGTTCTTC.

This clonotype was seen a handful of times. The chain uses TRBV30 and TRBJ1-4, with 8 bases that match TRBD1. Germline V gene sequence: CDR1 GTSNPN, CDR2 SVGIG (reference sequence). The CDR3 is 14 residues long. The junction had 3 bases not matched to a gene; V was cut back by 5 bases and J by 1 base. The CDR3 DNA sequence: TGTGCCTGGGCGACAGGGGTAACTAATGAAAAACTGTTTTTT. It specifies CAWATGVTNEKLFF.

This clonotype has only a few counts. This rearrangement joins TRBV28 to TRBJ1-5; 7 bases are shared with TRBD1. CDR1 MDHEN and CDR2 SYDVKM come from the germline V gene. This CDR3 has 15 amino acids. Germline trimming cut 5 bases from V and 4 bases from J; bases unmatched to any gene: 8. Written as DNA, the CDR3 is TGTGCCAGCAGTCTCTCGAACAGGGGAAATCAGCCCCAGCATTTT. It codes for CASSLSNRGNQPQHF.

This clonotype was seen a handful of times. This chain joins TRBV4-1 and TRBJ1-5; D possibly corresponds to TRBD1 (6 bases). Per the germline V gene, CDR1 is MGHRA and CDR2 is YSYEKL. Trimming left V 0 bases short and J 6 bases short, with 9 bases between. This CDR3 is 14 amino acids long. The CDR3 DNA sequence: TGCGCCAGCAGCCAAGATCTAGGGGGTCAGCCCCAGCATTTT. Translated, it gives CASSQDLGGQPQHF.

This clonotype has ten or more counts. This chain joins TRBV2 and TRBJ2-5; 9 bases map to TRBD2. The CDR3 consists of 14 residues. Germline assignment: CDR1 SNHLY and CDR2 FYNNEI. Trimming cost V 6 bases and J 1 base; bases outside gene matches: 3. This CDR3 is CASSAGLAQETQYF. In DNA, the CDR3 is TGTGCCAGCAGCGCGGGACTAGCCCAAGAGACCCAGTACTTC.

This clonotype was seen at least ten times. The J gene is TRBJ2-1, the V gene TRBV11-2; D is ambiguous. This CDR3 comprises 13 residues. V lost 2 bases and J lost 4, with 6 bases in between. Germline V gene sequence: CDR1 SGHAT, CDR2 FQNNGV. For the CDR3, the DNA is TGTGCCAGCAGCTTACCCCTTTACAATGAGCAGTTCTTC. Amino acid sequence: CASSLPLYNEQFF.

The chain couples TRBV4-3 to TRBJ2-3; TRBD2 agrees at 7 bases. This CDR3 has 17 residues. After removal of 1 base from V and 2 bases from J, the junction contained 9 bases not matched to a gene. Germline V CDR1 and CDR2: LGHNA, YSLEER. The CDR3 sequence is CASSQVPLAGPTDTQYF. In DNA, the CDR3 is TGCGCCAGCAGCCAAGTCCCTTTAGCGGGTCCCACAGATACGCAGTATTTT.

At least ten counts were recorded for this clonotype. The chain joins TRBV24-1 to TRBJ2-1; the match to TRBD2 covers 9 bases. Trimming cost V 4 bases and J 4 bases; bases outside gene matches: 7. The CDR3 has 16 amino acids. Germline V lookup: CDR1 KGHDR, CDR2 SFDVKD. The CDR3: CATSEGGLANYNEQFF. CDR3 DNA: TGTGCCACCAGTGAGGGGGGACTAGCAAATTACAATGAGCAGTTCTTC.

This clonotype was picked up many times. The V and J genes are TRBV28 and TRBJ1-5; D unclear. Germline values: CDR1 MDHEN, CDR2 SYDVKM. With 1 base removed from V and 6 bases from J, the gap between germline ends came to 16 bases. This CDR3 comprises 16 residues. CDR3 protein: CASSLYPGGIGQPQHF. CDR3 DNA sequence: TGTGCCAGCAGTTTATATCCAGGAGGGATTGGTCAGCCCCAGCATTTT. The full variable domain, in which reference TRBV28 and TRBJ1-5 provide the parts outside the CDR3, is DVKVTQSSRYLVKRTGEKVFLECVQDMDHENMFWYRQDPGLGLRLIYFSYDVKMKEKGDIPEGYSVSREKKERFSLILESASTNQTSMYLCASSLYPGGIGQPQHFGDGTRLSIL.